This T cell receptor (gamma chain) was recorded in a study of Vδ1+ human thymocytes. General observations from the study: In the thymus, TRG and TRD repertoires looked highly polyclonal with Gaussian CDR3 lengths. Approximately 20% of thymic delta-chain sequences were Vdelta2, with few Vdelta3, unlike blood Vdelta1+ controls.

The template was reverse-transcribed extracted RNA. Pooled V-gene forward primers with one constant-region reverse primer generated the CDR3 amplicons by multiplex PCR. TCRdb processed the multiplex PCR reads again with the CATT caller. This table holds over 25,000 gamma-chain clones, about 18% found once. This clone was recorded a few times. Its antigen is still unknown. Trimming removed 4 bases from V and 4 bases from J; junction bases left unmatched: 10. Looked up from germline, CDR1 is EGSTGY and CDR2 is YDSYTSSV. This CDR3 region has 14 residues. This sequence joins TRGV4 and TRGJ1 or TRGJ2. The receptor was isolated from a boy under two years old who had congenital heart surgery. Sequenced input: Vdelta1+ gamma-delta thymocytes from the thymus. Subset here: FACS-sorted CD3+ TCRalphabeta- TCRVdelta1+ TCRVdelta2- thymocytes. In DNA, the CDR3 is TGTGCCACCTGGGACGGGCATAACTATTATAAGAAACTCTTT. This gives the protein CATWDGHNYYKKLF.